The clone carrying this T cell receptor beta chain was seen a few times. The antigen remains undetermined. The entry originates in a study of blood T cells in healthy people across ages. Study in general: When template switching was applied, about one barcoded beta molecule was captured per two T cells. Study-wide results and caveats: Long-lived and aged donors differed, with more naive CD4+ cells and higher diversity in the long-lived. CMV infection status of these donors was not known.

The CDR3 runs to 12 residues. Germline CDR1 reads DFQATT; CDR2 reads SNEGSKA (reference sequence). Trimming removed 4 bases from V and 5 bases from J, with 11 bases in between. The use of a sample-barcoded 5' primer and a J-beta primer mix characterized a second PCR of about 7 to 12 cycles. TCRdb passed the 5' RACE reads through MiXCR, listing each CDR3 protein once. Altogether roughly 700,000 distinct CDR3 sequences are present, around half being singletons, with the ten largest covering under 35%. The chain has TRBV20-1 and TRBJ2-5; no firm D call. This clonotype was obtained from a woman in her sixties in good health. The sample taken for sequencing was blood. CDR3 protein: CSAISSWETQYF. DNA for the CDR3: TGCAGTGCTATTTCCAGCTGGGAGACCCAGTACTTC.